This T cell receptor beta chain was observed in a study of cytomegalovirus exposure and HLA in healthy donors. This CDR3 has 16 amino acids. Deletions cut 2 bases from V and 7 bases from J, with 15 bases between. The germline gives CDR1 SGHVS, CDR2 FQNEAQ. It was with 60 Vbeta and 13 Jbeta primers that the PCR ran. Some clones are missing from TCRdb's copy, which holds only in-frame ones; the method was immunoSEQ multiplex PCR. The sample has about 160,000 clones, 84% seen once. The sample taken for sequencing was PBMCs. The TCR sequence derives from a man in his fifties or sixties in good health and CMV-seropositive. V is TRBV7-8 and J is TRBJ1-6; unclear D gene. The CDR3 is CASSLRSLNPNSPLHF. In DNA, the CDR3 is TGTGCCAGCAGCTTAAGGAGTCTCAATCCCAATTCACCCCTCCACTTT.